This TCR beta chain was observed in a study of CD8+ T cells in alopecia areata. At the level of the study: It was oral tofacitinib, at 5 to 10 mg twice daily, that treated patients received.

Following RNA extraction, reverse transcription yielded cDNA that acted as the sequencing template. Generated by immunoSEQ multiplex PCR, the TCRdb table keeps only in-frame clones and is missing some. The table includes 90,000 to 150,000 clones, 58% detected once. Worth noting for this clone: No antigen is known for it.

CDR1 and CDR2 (germline): SNHLY, FYNNEI. Trimming took 1 base from V and 4 from J; bases not matched to a gene: 3. The CDR3 sequence is 15 residues long. Indicated treatment: oral pan-JAK inhibitor, 5-10 mg twice daily. Findings and limits, study-wide: Scalp sample sequencing also detects resident alphabeta T cells of normal skin. Uncertain still, given a single nonresponder, is whether baseline CD8+ expansion links to response.

The starting material was CD8+ T cells sorted from blood, obtained at week 4, from a patient treated with tofacitinib. The rearrangement joins TRBV2 to TRBJ2-3; 9 bases map to TRBD1. The clonotype comes from a human donor with alopecia areata. The CDR3 here is CASSEGGQGADTQYF. CDR3 nucleotides: TGTGCCAGCAGTGAAGGGGGACAGGGTGCAGATACGCAGTATTTT.